The 4 T cell receptor beta chains below were found in one sample sequenced in a study of human T cells and chemical hapten exposure. The time point here: patch test 2, 6 weeks after DPC sensitization. Treatment specified: therapeutic diphenylcyclopropenone sensitization with weekly scalp DPC. Via MiXCR, TCRdb re-called the RACE reads, giving one row per CDR3 protein. The top ten clones hold about 5% of a sample with 330,000 or so distinct CDR3 sequences, just under 6.5% of them seen once. The source material was whole blood, sampled in connection with sensitization to the hapten diphenylcyclopropenone (DPC). The receptors shown here come from a woman younger than 30 with alopecia areata. Some clones in this sample may be carry-over from other donors' samples.

This chain links TRBV9 with TRBJ2-6, with D possibly being TRBD1 (6 bases). V gave up 0 bases and J gave up 0 bases, with 13 bases separating them. The germline gives CDR1 SGDLS, CDR2 YYNGEE. There are 18 residues in the CDR3. CDR3 in amino acids: CASSVAGTPNSGANVLTF. The CDR3 DNA sequence: TGTGCCAGCAGCGTAGCCGGGACACCAAACTCTGGGGCCAACGTCCTGACTTTC.

The table lists this clonotype with many counts. The V call is TRBV12-3 or TRBV12-4, the J call TRBJ2-3; 10 nucleotides line up with TRBD2. The CDR3 consists of 15 residues. V lost 6 bases, J lost 5 bases, and 8 bases stayed unmatched. CDR3 in amino acids: CASRRAGGRRDTQYF. CDR3 nucleotides: TGTGCCAGCAGACGAGCGGGGGGGCGTAGAGATACGCAGTATTTT.

This clonotype has only a few counts. The chain links TRBV12-5 to TRBJ2-1; D is unresolved. V was shortened by 7 bases and J by 0 bases, with 19 bases between the two germline ends. CDR3 length equals 17 residues. From germline, CDR1 is LGHNT and CDR2 FRNRAP. The CDR3 bases are TGTGCTAGTGTTCCCGTGCAGGATTTTAGCTCCTACAATGAGCAGTTCTTC. Protein sequence: CASVPVQDFSSYNEQFF.

The chain recombines TRBV4-3 with TRBJ1-1, with 7 bases aligning to TRBD1. There are 16 residues in the CDR3. From germline, CDR1 is LGHNA and CDR2 YSLEER. The ends lost 0 bases at V and 6 bases at J; junction bases unmatched: 10. The CDR3 sequence: CASSQDPRQGQAEAFF. CDR3 sequence (DNA): TGCGCCAGCAGCCAAGACCCGCGACAGGGCCAAGCTGAAGCTTTCTTT.